Below, 22 T cell receptor beta chains from the same sample are listed, as sequenced in a study of post-analysis software for immune sequencing data. Sequencing libraries made from TCR beta cDNA carried unique molecular identifiers. From the PCR reads, TCRdb called clonotypes with MiXCR, one entry per CDR3 protein. This table holds about 430,000 distinct CDR3 sequences, approximately 42% found once. Whole-study results and caveats: Patients carried a handful of TRBV segments more frequently than controls did, and TRBV5-6, TRBV5-1 and TRBV20-1 were among them.

What these receptors recognize is not known. What was sequenced was blood. These receptors all stem from a girl aged 2 to 10 with multiple sclerosis.

V usage is TRBV5-1 and J usage is TRBJ1-6; a possible D gene is TRBD1 (5 bases). The germline V gene encodes CDR1 SGHRS and CDR2 YFSETQ. The CDR3 runs to 16 residues. Trimming removed 4 bases at V and 0 bases at J, with 11 bases between. The CDR3 reads CASSRQSASYNSPLHF. The CDR3 nucleotides read TGCGCCAGCAGCCGACAGTCGGCCTCCTATAATTCACCCCTCCACTTT.

The chain couples TRBV20-1 to TRBJ1-6, with 7 nucleotides matching TRBD1. CDR3 size: 22 residues. Germline V CDR1 and CDR2: DFQATT, SNEGSKA (reference sequence). With V trimmed by 3 bases and J by 2 bases, 25 bases remained unmatched. The CDR3 DNA sequence: TGCAGTGCTAGCCCTCCTCGGGGAAGATCGGGGCGAACAGGGGCCTATAATTCACCCCTCCACTTT. Residues: CSASPPRGRSGRTGAYNSPLHF.

This clonotype was counted between two and nine times. The chain carries TRBV28 and TRBJ2-7; D gene uncertain. Germline lookup yields CDR1 MDHEN and CDR2 SYDVKM. CDR3 length: 13 residues. Trimming removed 3 bases at V and 0 bases at J, with 6 bases between. The CDR3 nucleotides are TGTGCCAGCAGTTTCCCAGGCTCCTACGAGCAGTACTTC. It codes for CASSFPGSYEQYF.

The CDR3: CASSQSGLAQYF. The CDR3 DNA sequence: TGCGCCAGCAGTCAATCTGGGTTGGCCCAGTACTTC. This chain joins TRBV23-1 and TRBJ2-5; D is unresolved. TRBV23-1 is designated an ORF whose function remains uncertain. Trimming left V 0 bases short and J 9 bases short, with 8 bases between. The CDR3 length is 12 residues.

This clonotype was detected only a few times. V and J are TRBV7-3 and TRBJ2-1; D gene uncertain. Germline V gene sequence: CDR1 SGHTA, CDR2 FQGTGA. Trimming removed 1 base from V and 0 bases from J, with 10 bases in between. This CDR3 comprises 16 residues. The CDR3, as DNA: TGTGCCAGCAGCTTAAATCCACCCCACTCCTACAATGAGCAGTTCTTC. Translation: CASSLNPPHSYNEQFF.

The chain employs TRBV5-1 and TRBJ2-1; D tentatively reads TRBD1 or TRBD2 (5 bases each). V dropped 1 base and J dropped 0 bases, with 11 bases sitting between them. This CDR3 has 16 amino acids. Germline CDR1 is SGHRS and CDR2 is YFSETQ. DNA for the CDR3: TGCGCCAGCAGCTTGTCTGGGGGTAGCTCCTACAATGAGCAGTTCTTC. Its protein product is CASSLSGGSSYNEQFF.

The gene calls are TRBV14 and TRBJ2-3; 9 bases align to TRBD2. This CDR3 comprises 17 residues. Germline V CDR1 and CDR2: SGHDN, FVKESK. Trimming took 3 bases from V and 2 from J; bases not matched to a gene: 9. The CDR3 reads CASSHLEREDYTDTQYF. The CDR3 DNA reads TGTGCCAGCAGCCATCTCGAGCGGGAGGACTACACAGATACGCAGTATTTT.

This chain uses TRBV9 with TRBJ2-1, with unresolved D. Trimming left V 4 bases short and J 1 base short, with 18 bases between. The CDR3 is 17 amino acids. Germline-derived CDR1 and CDR2 are SGDLS and YYNGEE. CDR3 nucleotides: TGTGCCAGCAGCCAACGTAGTCCCCCTCAATCCTACAATGAGCAGTTCTTC. This gives the protein CASSQRSPPQSYNEQFF.

The chain combines TRBV5-5 with TRBJ1-2; 7 bases line up with TRBD1. The J segment lost 1 base and the V segment lost 0 bases, leaving 12 bases of the junction unmatched. The CDR3 length is 18 residues. Germline V gene sequence: CDR1 SGHKS, CDR2 YYEKEE (reference sequence). The CDR3: CASSLVLSPAGGNYGYTF. CDR3 in DNA: TGTGCCAGCAGCTTGGTTCTCTCCCCGGCAGGGGGTAACTATGGCTACACCTTC. Full variable domain (remainder filled in from reference TRBV5-5 and TRBJ1-2): DAGVTQSPTHLIKTRGQQVTLRCSPISGHKSVSWYQQVLGQGPQFIFQYYEKEERGRGNFPDRFSARQFPNYSSELNVNALLLGDSALYLCASSLVLSPAGGNYGYTFGSGTRLTVV.

The CDR3 bases are TGTGCCAGCAGCCTGATGCCGGGACGGGGGCCCTCTGGGGCCAACGTCCTGACTTTC. Translation gives CASSLMPGRGPSGANVLTF. V gene TRBV5-4 combines with J gene TRBJ2-6; either TRBD1 or TRBD2 may fit D (6 bases each). Germline assignment: CDR1 SGHNT and CDR2 YYREEE (reference sequence). The CDR3 runs to 19 residues. V lost 4 bases, J lost 0 bases, and 20 bases lay in between.

This clonotype was detected ten times or more. The chain recombines TRBV7-2 with TRBJ2-1; possible D gene TRBD1, 6 bases. Germline V gene sequence: CDR1 SGHTA, CDR2 FQGNSA. The CDR3 has 15 amino acids. V lost 7 bases and J 7 bases, leaving 20 bases between the germline ends. The DNA for the CDR3 is TGTGCCAGCAACGAACAGGGCTTGGTGGGGAATGAGCAGTTCTTC. It yields the protein CASNEQGLVGNEQFF.

This chain connects TRBV6-1 to TRBJ2-5; maybe TRBD1 (6 bases). This CDR3 region has 12 residues. V shed 5 bases and J shed 3 bases, with 7 bases lying between them. Per the germline V gene, CDR1 is MNHNS and CDR2 is SASEGT. CDR3 region: CASSTGKETQYF. The CDR3 coding sequence is TGTGCCAGCAGTACAGGGAAAGAGACCCAGTACTTC.

This chain uses TRBV20-1 with TRBJ2-3; the D gene is possibly TRBD2 (6 bases). CDR1 DFQATT and CDR2 SNEGSKA come from the germline V gene (reference sequence). The germline V and J ends were trimmed by 4 bases and 1 base, with 12 bases remaining between them. CDR3 length equals 14 residues. CDR3 bases: TGCAGTGCTATTAGCGGAGGGGGCACAGATACGCAGTATTTT. Translating gives CSAISGGGTDTQYF.

The chain is built from TRBV29-1 and TRBJ2-7, with 7 bases aligning to TRBD1. The CDR3 is 16 residues long. Germline assignment: CDR1 SQVTM and CDR2 ANQGSEA. The ends lost 7 bases at V and 4 bases at J; junction bases unmatched: 19. The CDR3 loop is CSAIRDRLTWPYEQYF. In DNA form, the CDR3 reads TGCAGCGCTATCCGGGACAGATTGACTTGGCCGTACGAGCAGTACTTC.

The count of this clonotype is one. The chain joins TRBV6-5 to TRBJ2-1; D not resolved. V lost 2 bases, J lost 11 bases, and 13 bases lay in between. Looked up from germline, CDR1 is MNHEY and CDR2 is SVGAGI. This CDR3 spans 13 amino acids. CDR3 coding DNA: TGTGCCAGCAGTTACGAAGGACGGTCCAAGCAGTTCTTC. It specifies CASSYEGRSKQFF.

This clonotype was detected a few times. The chain has TRBV12-3 or TRBV12-4 and TRBJ1-5; D remains ambiguous. The CDR3 has 13 residues. Deletions cut 1 base from V and 7 bases from J, with 8 bases between. The CDR3 region has the DNA TGTGCCAGCAGTTTAGTCAATCAACAGCCCCAGCATTTT. Translation gives CASSLVNQQPQHF.

The chain recombines TRBV5-1 with TRBJ1-1, with TRBD1 matching over 9 bases. The junction had 19 bases not matched to a gene; V was cut back by 3 bases and J by 4 bases. Germline CDR1 is SGHRS and CDR2 is YFSETQ. The CDR3 extends over 19 amino acids. CDR3 in DNA: TGCGCCAGCAGCTCGTATACAGGGGGCGCTTTTGGGGAGACCACTGAAGCTTTCTTT. The encoded protein is CASSSYTGGAFGETTEAFF. The entire variable domain, with the rest obtained from reference TRBV5-1 and TRBJ1-1, is as follows: KAGVTQTPRYLIKTRGQQVTLSCSPISGHRSVSWYQQTPGQGLQFLFEYFSETQRNKGNFPGRFSGRQFSNSRSEMNVSTLELGDSALYLCASSSYTGGAFGETTEAFFGQGTRLTVV.

The V call is TRBV24-1, the J call TRBJ2-7; 14 bases map to TRBD2. Gene TRBJ2-5 matches the end of the DNA better, so the J call may be wrong. The CDR3 totals 18 residues. Germline loops: CDR1 KGHDR, CDR2 SFDVKD. The DNA of the CDR3 is TGTGCCACCAGTGAGGGGACTAGCGGGAGTTCGAGTTTGGAGACCCAGTACTTC. Its protein product is CATSEGTSGSSSLETQYF.

This clonotype was seen only a few times. CDR3 amino acids: CASTRPGSHEQYF. The CDR3 bases are TGTGCCAGCACCCGTCCAGGGTCTCACGAGCAGTACTTC. V and J are TRBV28 and TRBJ2-7; the D gene is possibly TRBD1 (5 bases). This CDR3 has 13 residues. Per the germline V gene, CDR1 is MDHEN and CDR2 is SYDVKM. Trimming removed 7 bases at V and 5 bases at J, with 15 bases between.

This rearrangement joins TRBV7-9 to TRBJ2-3; the match to TRBD2 covers 12 bases. The CDR3 loop spans 16 amino acids. Germline CDR1 reads SEHNR; CDR2 reads FQNEAQ (reference sequence). Losses at the gene ends were 5 bases for V and 4 bases for J; bases not matched to a gene: 7. CDR3 loop: CASSPTSGRISDTQYF. The CDR3 DNA reads TGTGCCAGCAGCCCGACTAGCGGGAGAATATCAGATACGCAGTATTTT.

This clonotype was observed a handful of times. The chain combines TRBV4-2 with TRBJ2-7; 8 positions agree with TRBD2. CDR1 is LGHNA and CDR2 is YNFKEQ in the germline V gene. The CDR3 is 15 residues long. V trimming: 0 bases; J trimming: 2 bases; junction bases outside the gene matches: 3. In DNA, the CDR3 is TGTGCCAGCAGCCAAGACCGAGCGGGGGCCTACGAGCAGTACTTC. Its translation is CASSQDRAGAYEQYF.

This clonotype has only a few counts. The rearrangement joins TRBV29-1 to TRBJ1-2; D is unresolved. Germline lookup yields CDR1 SQVTM and CDR2 ANQGSEA. The CDR3 is made up of 14 amino acids. Trimming took 2 bases from V and 4 from J, leaving 14 bases between them. The DNA of the CDR3 is TGCAGCGTTGAAACTCGGACGGGTTTCTATGGCTACACCTTC. Protein: CSVETRTGFYGYTF.